Shown below are 30 T cell receptor beta chains from a single sample sequenced in a study of CD8 T cells in Susac syndrome. cDNA came from 0.5 to 1 ug RNA primed by random hexamers. TCRdb ran MiXCR on the immunoSEQ multiplex PCR reads and lists one entry per CDR3 protein. In the table there are tens of thousands of distinct CDR3 sequences, 85% to 95% of which are singletons. Sequenced input: CD8+ T cells from PBMCs. These receptors all stem from a human donor with Susac syndrome.

This clonotype has only one observation. The chain has TRBV13 and TRBJ1-1; tentatively, D is TRBD1 (6 bases). The V and J ends lost 5 bases and 3 bases respectively, with 13 bases between them. The CDR3 has 14 residues. Germline V gene sequence: CDR1 PRHDT, CDR2 FYEKMQ (reference sequence). CDR3 sequence reads: CASSAPGEDTEAFF. As DNA, the CDR3 is TGTGCCAGCAGCGCCCCAGGGGAGGACACTGAAGCTTTCTTT.

V is TRBV27 and J is TRBJ2-1; TRBD1 agrees at 9 bases. This CDR3 region has 14 residues. The V gene's germline CDR1 is MNHEY and CDR2 SMNVEV (reference sequence). Trimming took 5 bases from V and 8 from J; bases not matched to a gene: 7. CDR3 DNA sequence: TGTGCCAGCAGTCGGGACAGGGACGGCGATGAGCAGTTCTTC. This codes for CASSRDRDGDEQFF.

The chain uses TRBV4-1 and TRBJ1-2, with D possibly matching TRBD1 (6 bases). Trimming shortened V by 4 bases and J by 6 bases, and 12 bases separated the two germline ends. The germline V gene has CDR1 MGHRA and CDR2 YSYEKL. The CDR3 has 13 residues. The CDR3 loop reads CASSRPGADGYTF. The CDR3 DNA follows: TGCGCCAGCAGCCGACCGGGGGCCGATGGCTACACCTTC.

The chain employs TRBV20-1 and TRBJ1-1, with 8 bases lining up with TRBD1. Germline trimming cut 6 bases from V and 0 bases from J; bases unmatched to any gene: 3. This CDR3 region has 13 residues. Germline CDR1 is DFQATT and CDR2 is SNEGSKA (reference sequence). The CDR3 coding sequence is TGCAGTGCCCCGACAGGGGTGAACACTGAAGCTTTCTTT. As protein: CSAPTGVNTEAFF.

In its sample, this clonotype was seen a few times. The chain joins TRBV18 to TRBJ1-1, with 8 bases aligning to TRBD1. The junction had 1 base not matched to a gene; V was cut back by 3 bases and J by 1 base. The length of the CDR3 is 14 residues. Germline loops: CDR1 KGHSH, CDR2 LQKENI. Here the CDR3 reads CASSPGTGNTEAFF. CDR3 bases: TGTGCCAGCTCACCGGGGACAGGGAACACTGAAGCTTTCTTT.

This rearrangement joins TRBV7-9 to TRBJ1-4, with no clear D. This CDR3 has 13 amino acids. The V and J ends lost 0 bases and 10 bases respectively, with 9 bases between them. Germline assignment: CDR1 SEHNR and CDR2 FQNEAQ (reference sequence). The CDR3 is CASSLAEEGKLFF. Written as DNA, the CDR3 is TGTGCCAGCAGCTTAGCGGAAGAAGGAAAACTGTTTTTT.

This clonotype was picked up one time. The chain is built from TRBV5-1 and TRBJ2-7; possible D gene TRBD2, 6 bases. V was shortened by 4 bases and J by 2 bases, with 13 bases between the two germline ends. Germline CDR1 SGHRS, CDR2 YFSETQ. This CDR3 is built from 14 residues. The CDR3 protein is CASSTPGETYEQYF. The CDR3 bases are TGCGCCAGCAGCACCCCGGGAGAGACCTACGAGCAGTACTTC.

The chain combines TRBV24-1 with TRBJ1-5; no clear D. Looked up from germline, CDR1 is KGHDR and CDR2 is SFDVKD. The CDR3 is 15 amino acids. The V end was cut by 5 bases, the J end by 5 bases, with 15 bases between. The DNA of the CDR3 is TGTGCCACCAGTGCCGCCAGTAGAACCCATCAGCCCCAGCATTTT. It is translated as CATSAASRTHQPQHF.

The CDR3 DNA follows: TGTGCCACAAAGCTTGGGGCGGGAGGGCCGGAGAAGCAGACCCAGTACTTC. Translated: CATKLGAGGPEKQTQYF. This rearrangement joins TRBV15 to TRBJ2-5, with 9 nucleotides matching TRBD2. CDR3 length: 17 amino acids. V shed 9 bases and J 6 bases; nucleotides not matched to a gene: 20. Germline CDR1 reads LNHNV; CDR2 reads YYDKDF (reference sequence).

The chain joins TRBV20-1 to TRBJ2-5, with D possibly being TRBD1 (6 bases). Germline V gene sequence: CDR1 DFQATT, CDR2 SNEGSKA (reference sequence). Deletions cut 1 base from V and 2 bases from J, with 17 bases between. The CDR3 loop spans 16 amino acids. The CDR3 protein is CSARVLSGEPQETQYF. The CDR3 nucleotides read TGCAGTGCTAGAGTACTGTCAGGGGAGCCTCAAGAGACCCAGTACTTC.

The chain uses TRBV3-1 and TRBJ2-1, with D possibly matching TRBD2 (5 bases). Germline-derived CDR1 and CDR2 are LGHDT and YNNKEL (reference sequence). V dropped 0 bases and J dropped 16 bases, with 16 bases sitting between them. CDR3 length equals 13 residues. CDR3 nucleotides: TGTGCCAGCAGCCAAGATCTTTCGAGAGACTACTTCTTC. Translating gives CASSQDLSRDYFF.

This clonotype was picked up one time. This chain joins TRBV7-2 and TRBJ2-1; 7 bases fit TRBD1. V lost 2 bases to trimming and J lost 6 bases; unmatched junction nucleotides: 7. This CDR3 has 15 residues. The germline V gene encodes CDR1 SGHTA and CDR2 FQGNSA. As DNA, the CDR3 is TGTGCCAGCAGCTTACGACAGGGAAAGGGCAATGAGCAGTTCTTC. Translation gives CASSLRQGKGNEQFF.

J is TRBJ2-1 and V is TRBV7-8; 7 bases line up with TRBD2. Per germline, CDR1 SGHVS and CDR2 FQNEAQ. The CDR3 consists of 16 residues. The V segment lost 5 bases and the J segment 5 bases; nucleotides outside the gene matches: 12. The CDR3, as DNA: TGTGCCAGCAGCGCCACCATCGCGGGAGAAGACAATGAGCAGTTCTTC. This codes for CASSATIAGEDNEQFF. Full variable domain (outside the CDR3, taken from reference TRBV7-8 and TRBJ2-1): GAGVSQSPRYKVAKRGQDVALRCDPISGHVSLFWYQQALGQGPEFLTYFQNEAQLDKSGLPSDRFFAERPEGSVSTLKIQRTQQEDSAVYLCASSATIAGEDNEQFFGPGTRLTVL.

The chain carries TRBV27 and TRBJ1-4; the match to TRBD1 covers 7 bases. Germline CDR1 reads MNHEY; CDR2 reads SMNVEV (reference sequence). V lost 3 bases and J lost 1; bases outside the gene matches: 8. The CDR3 loop spans 17 amino acids. The CDR3 region has the DNA TGTGCCAGCAGTTTCCTGGGACAGCCTGTAACTAATGAAAAACTGTTTTTT. Translating it yields CASSFLGQPVTNEKLFF.

CDR3 amino acids: CSVDQGGFYGYTF. CDR3 coding DNA: TGCAGCGTTGATCAGGGGGGTTTTTATGGCTACACCTTC. V usage is TRBV29-1 and J usage is TRBJ1-2; 7 positions agree with TRBD1. Germline V gene lookup returns CDR1 SQVTM and CDR2 ANQGSEA. V was clipped by 3 bases and J by 5 bases; unmatched bases: 6. This CDR3 contains 13 residues.

The gene calls are TRBV2 and TRBJ2-4; 11 bases map to TRBD1. CDR1 SNHLY and CDR2 FYNNEI come from the germline V gene. The length of the CDR3 is 15 residues. J lost 6 bases, V lost 6 bases, and 7 bases had no gene match. CDR3 protein: CASRGDGQGANIQYF. For the CDR3, the DNA is TGTGCCAGCAGGGGGGATGGACAGGGGGCAAACATTCAGTACTTC.

The chain is built from TRBV7-9 and TRBJ1-2; no clear D gene. V gave up 5 bases and J gave up 2 bases, with 9 bases separating them. Germline CDR1 is SEHNR and CDR2 is FQNEAQ (reference sequence). The CDR3 consists of 13 residues. The chain's CDR3 is CASSLGLNYGYTF. For the CDR3, the DNA is TGTGCCAGCAGCCTCGGACTGAACTATGGCTACACCTTC.

This chain connects TRBV6-6 to TRBJ2-7; possibly TRBD1 for D (6 bases). This CDR3 spans 15 amino acids. Germline V lookup: CDR1 MNHNY, CDR2 SVGAGI (reference sequence). V shed 0 bases and J shed 0 bases, with 9 bases lying between them. The CDR3 protein is CASSYSPQGSYEQYF. CDR3 in DNA: TGTGCCAGCAGTTACTCCCCACAGGGCTCCTACGAGCAGTACTTC.

This chain uses TRBV7-8 with TRBJ2-1; 7 positions match TRBD2. Germline CDR1 is SGHVS and CDR2 is FQNEAQ. CDR3 size: 15 residues. J gave up 6 bases and V 4 bases, and 9 bases lay outside the gene matches. Written as DNA, the CDR3 is TGTGCCAGCAGCTCGGGGACTACCCTCGCCAATGAGCAGTTCTTC. This encodes CASSSGTTLANEQFF.

The chain is built from TRBV27 and TRBJ2-1; D is unclear. Trimming cost V 2 bases and J 2 bases, with 10 bases left between them. The CDR3 has 15 amino acids. Germline lookup yields CDR1 MNHEY and CDR2 SMNVEV (reference sequence). For the CDR3, the DNA is TGTGCCAGCAGTTTAGCGGCCGGCCCCTACAATGAGCAGTTCTTC. Encoded protein: CASSLAAGPYNEQFF.

The genes are TRBV29-1 and TRBJ1-1, with TRBD1 identical over 8 bases. Germline V gives CDR1 SQVTM, CDR2 ANQGSEA. This CDR3 spans 14 amino acids. V lost 4 bases and J lost 3; bases outside the gene matches: 7. CDR3 nucleotides: TGCAGCGTTGGAGGACAGGGTAAGGACACTGAAGCTTTCTTT. Translation: CSVGGQGKDTEAFF.

In DNA form, the CDR3 reads TGTGCCAGCAGTTTTCAGGATACCTACAATGAGCAGTTCTTC. Protein sequence: CASSFQDTYNEQFF. The V call is TRBV27, the J call TRBJ2-1; no definite D call. The CDR3 length is 14 residues. The germline gives CDR1 MNHEY, CDR2 SMNVEV (reference sequence). The V and J ends lost 3 bases and 2 bases respectively, with 8 bases between them.

The chain couples TRBV28 to TRBJ1-1; TRBD1 might be the D (5 bases). The CDR3 totals 15 residues. The V gene lost 2 bases and the J gene lost 4 bases, with 14 bases spanning the gap. Germline V lookup: CDR1 MDHEN, CDR2 SYDVKM. The CDR3 loop is CASSLRVRVLTEAFF. CDR3 coding DNA: TGTGCCAGCAGTTTAAGAGTCAGGGTTCTCACTGAAGCTTTCTTT.

The V call is TRBV9, the J call TRBJ2-5; D is perhaps TRBD1 (6 bases). The CDR3 is 14 residues long. V lost 4 bases and J 8 bases, leaving 18 bases between the germline ends. The germline V gene encodes CDR1 SGDLS and CDR2 YYNGEE. The CDR3 nucleotides read TGTGCCAGCAGCACTACAGGGTCCCAAGGCACCCAGTACTTC. Translated: CASSTTGSQGTQYF.

The V gene is TRBV7-8, the J gene TRBJ2-5; TRBD2 might be the D (5 bases). The V end was cut by 4 bases, the J end by 3 bases, with 9 bases between. Germline V lookup: CDR1 SGHVS, CDR2 FQNEAQ. The CDR3 sequence is 13 residues long. The CDR3 DNA sequence: TGTGCCAGCAGCTCAGGAGGAGAAGAGACCCAGTACTTC. This translates into CASSSGGEETQYF.

This clonotype was seen a single time. The genes are TRBV9 and TRBJ1-1; D gene unclear. V was pared by 0 bases and J by 1 base, with 10 bases between. This CDR3 region has 15 residues. CDR1 SGDLS and CDR2 YYNGEE come from the germline V gene. The CDR3 region is CASSVEVVGNTEAFF. The DNA of the CDR3 is TGTGCCAGCAGCGTAGAAGTGGTCGGGAACACTGAAGCTTTCTTT.

The CDR3 bases are TGCAGCGTTGAAGATTGGGACAATGAGCAGTTCTTC. It translates to CSVEDWDNEQFF. The rearrangement links TRBV29-1 to TRBJ2-1; unclear D gene. V was cut by 0 bases and J by 5 bases, with 5 bases left in between. The CDR3 is 12 residues long. Germline V lookup: CDR1 SQVTM, CDR2 ANQGSEA.

The J gene is TRBJ2-7, the V gene TRBV7-9; 9 bases agree with TRBD2. The CDR3 contains 17 residues. Germline assignment: CDR1 SEHNR and CDR2 FQNEAQ (reference sequence). V lost 5 bases, J lost 1 base, and 12 bases stayed unmatched. CDR3 residues: CASSLFIGGRGSYEQYF. The DNA of the CDR3 is TGTGCCAGCAGCCTATTCATAGGCGGGAGGGGATCCTACGAGCAGTACTTC.

This clonotype was detected only a few times. The rearrangement uses TRBV4-1 and TRBJ2-3; tentatively, D is TRBD2 (5 bases). Trimming took off 4 bases at V and 9 bases at J, with 14 bases between the two ends. This CDR3 comprises 13 residues. The V gene's germline CDR1 is MGHRA and CDR2 YSYEKL. DNA of the CDR3: TGCGCCAGCAGCCCTTCCTACGGGGAGACGCAGTATTTT. Translation: CASSPSYGETQYF.

This chain connects TRBV7-9 to TRBJ2-2; 7 positions match TRBD1. Germline assignment: CDR1 SEHNR and CDR2 FQNEAQ (reference sequence). The CDR3 extends over 16 amino acids. The ends lost 5 bases at V and 1 base at J; junction bases unmatched: 7. The CDR3, as DNA: TGTGCCAGCAGCGACCGACAGGGCCTGAACACCGGGGAGCTGTTTTTT. This encodes CASSDRQGLNTGELFF.